This T cell receptor (beta chain) was sequenced for a study of T cell responses to AZD1222 COVID-19 vaccine. The study pooled second doses at about 4 or about 12 weeks. The protocol was immunoSEQ multiplex PCR, while the TCRdb copy is restricted to in-frame clones and leaves out a portion. There are some 190,000 clones in the sample; around 90% occur only once, and approximately 1.8% lies in the top ten. In germline, CDR1 is SGHVS, CDR2 FQNEAQ. CDR3 length: 17 amino acids. The V end was cut by 1 base, the J end by 9 bases, with 22 bases between. This material consisted of peripheral blood, taken 28 days after the second AZD1222 dose. The sequence came from an adult who received the AZD1222 COVID-19 vaccine. V and J are TRBV7-8 and TRBJ1-5; D possibly corresponds to TRBD1 (5 bases). The CDR3, as DNA: TGTGCCAGCAGCTTAGAGACGGGGCCTATGATTGGAAGGCCCCAGCATTTT. The encoded protein is CASSLETGPMIGRPQHF.